The clone carrying this TCR beta chain came up a few times. CDR1 is MNHEY, CDR2 SMNVEV, per germline (reference sequence). With 5 bases removed from V and 0 bases from J, the gap between germline ends came to 8 bases. The CDR3 has 14 amino acids. This sample is part of a study of regulatory T cells in long-lasting Graves disease. Time point here: newly diagnosed GD, antithyroid drugs for less than 3 months. The TCR library was made from RNA extracted from PBMCs. For TCR beta, libraries came from iRepertoire HTBI primers and Arm-PCR of CDR3 regions. TCRdb re-analysed the multiplex PCR reads in MiXCR, keeping a single row per CDR3 protein. The sample carries 450,000 to 700,000 distinct CDR3 sequences, roughly 13% recorded once. This same sample was also taken into another study, of T cells in Graves' hyperthyroidism and ophthalmopathy. This second study says: Graves' hyperthyroidism qualified as stable when ophthalmopathy did not progress within 18 months. Clinicians diagnosed patients from clinical symptoms, serum thyroxine and TRAb, thyroid ultrasound and orbital computed tomography.

This chain links TRBV27 with TRBJ1-5; TRBD1 might be the D (5 bases). The sequence was collected from a young man with Graves disease. The sample consisted of peripheral blood mononuclear cells (PBMCs), taken at new diagnosis, from a patient treated with antithyroid drugs. CDR3 region: CASSPRDSNQPQHF. The CDR3 bases are TGTGCCAGCAGTCCCAGGGATAGCAATCAGCCCCAGCATTTT.